The T cell receptor (beta chain) under discussion was sequenced for a study of blood T cell repertoires in COVID-19. Some clones are missing from TCRdb's copy, which holds only in-frame ones; the method was immunoSEQ multiplex PCR. Here the sample spans 430,000 or so clones, over 75% being singletons. Germline V gene lookup returns CDR1 SGHKS and CDR2 YYEKEE (reference sequence). V gave up 3 bases and J gave up 3 bases, with 18 bases separating them. CDR3 size: 16 residues. J is TRBJ1-2 and V is TRBV5-5; D perhaps matches TRBD1 (5 bases). The sequence derives from a woman aged 18-29 years who had been exposed to COVID-19. The sample was PBMCs or T cells enriched from blood (not recorded which). The CDR3 DNA reads as TGTGCCAGCAGCTCCCTCGGTGGGGCGTCGTACTATGGCTACACCTTC. Amino acids: CASSSLGGASYYGYTF.